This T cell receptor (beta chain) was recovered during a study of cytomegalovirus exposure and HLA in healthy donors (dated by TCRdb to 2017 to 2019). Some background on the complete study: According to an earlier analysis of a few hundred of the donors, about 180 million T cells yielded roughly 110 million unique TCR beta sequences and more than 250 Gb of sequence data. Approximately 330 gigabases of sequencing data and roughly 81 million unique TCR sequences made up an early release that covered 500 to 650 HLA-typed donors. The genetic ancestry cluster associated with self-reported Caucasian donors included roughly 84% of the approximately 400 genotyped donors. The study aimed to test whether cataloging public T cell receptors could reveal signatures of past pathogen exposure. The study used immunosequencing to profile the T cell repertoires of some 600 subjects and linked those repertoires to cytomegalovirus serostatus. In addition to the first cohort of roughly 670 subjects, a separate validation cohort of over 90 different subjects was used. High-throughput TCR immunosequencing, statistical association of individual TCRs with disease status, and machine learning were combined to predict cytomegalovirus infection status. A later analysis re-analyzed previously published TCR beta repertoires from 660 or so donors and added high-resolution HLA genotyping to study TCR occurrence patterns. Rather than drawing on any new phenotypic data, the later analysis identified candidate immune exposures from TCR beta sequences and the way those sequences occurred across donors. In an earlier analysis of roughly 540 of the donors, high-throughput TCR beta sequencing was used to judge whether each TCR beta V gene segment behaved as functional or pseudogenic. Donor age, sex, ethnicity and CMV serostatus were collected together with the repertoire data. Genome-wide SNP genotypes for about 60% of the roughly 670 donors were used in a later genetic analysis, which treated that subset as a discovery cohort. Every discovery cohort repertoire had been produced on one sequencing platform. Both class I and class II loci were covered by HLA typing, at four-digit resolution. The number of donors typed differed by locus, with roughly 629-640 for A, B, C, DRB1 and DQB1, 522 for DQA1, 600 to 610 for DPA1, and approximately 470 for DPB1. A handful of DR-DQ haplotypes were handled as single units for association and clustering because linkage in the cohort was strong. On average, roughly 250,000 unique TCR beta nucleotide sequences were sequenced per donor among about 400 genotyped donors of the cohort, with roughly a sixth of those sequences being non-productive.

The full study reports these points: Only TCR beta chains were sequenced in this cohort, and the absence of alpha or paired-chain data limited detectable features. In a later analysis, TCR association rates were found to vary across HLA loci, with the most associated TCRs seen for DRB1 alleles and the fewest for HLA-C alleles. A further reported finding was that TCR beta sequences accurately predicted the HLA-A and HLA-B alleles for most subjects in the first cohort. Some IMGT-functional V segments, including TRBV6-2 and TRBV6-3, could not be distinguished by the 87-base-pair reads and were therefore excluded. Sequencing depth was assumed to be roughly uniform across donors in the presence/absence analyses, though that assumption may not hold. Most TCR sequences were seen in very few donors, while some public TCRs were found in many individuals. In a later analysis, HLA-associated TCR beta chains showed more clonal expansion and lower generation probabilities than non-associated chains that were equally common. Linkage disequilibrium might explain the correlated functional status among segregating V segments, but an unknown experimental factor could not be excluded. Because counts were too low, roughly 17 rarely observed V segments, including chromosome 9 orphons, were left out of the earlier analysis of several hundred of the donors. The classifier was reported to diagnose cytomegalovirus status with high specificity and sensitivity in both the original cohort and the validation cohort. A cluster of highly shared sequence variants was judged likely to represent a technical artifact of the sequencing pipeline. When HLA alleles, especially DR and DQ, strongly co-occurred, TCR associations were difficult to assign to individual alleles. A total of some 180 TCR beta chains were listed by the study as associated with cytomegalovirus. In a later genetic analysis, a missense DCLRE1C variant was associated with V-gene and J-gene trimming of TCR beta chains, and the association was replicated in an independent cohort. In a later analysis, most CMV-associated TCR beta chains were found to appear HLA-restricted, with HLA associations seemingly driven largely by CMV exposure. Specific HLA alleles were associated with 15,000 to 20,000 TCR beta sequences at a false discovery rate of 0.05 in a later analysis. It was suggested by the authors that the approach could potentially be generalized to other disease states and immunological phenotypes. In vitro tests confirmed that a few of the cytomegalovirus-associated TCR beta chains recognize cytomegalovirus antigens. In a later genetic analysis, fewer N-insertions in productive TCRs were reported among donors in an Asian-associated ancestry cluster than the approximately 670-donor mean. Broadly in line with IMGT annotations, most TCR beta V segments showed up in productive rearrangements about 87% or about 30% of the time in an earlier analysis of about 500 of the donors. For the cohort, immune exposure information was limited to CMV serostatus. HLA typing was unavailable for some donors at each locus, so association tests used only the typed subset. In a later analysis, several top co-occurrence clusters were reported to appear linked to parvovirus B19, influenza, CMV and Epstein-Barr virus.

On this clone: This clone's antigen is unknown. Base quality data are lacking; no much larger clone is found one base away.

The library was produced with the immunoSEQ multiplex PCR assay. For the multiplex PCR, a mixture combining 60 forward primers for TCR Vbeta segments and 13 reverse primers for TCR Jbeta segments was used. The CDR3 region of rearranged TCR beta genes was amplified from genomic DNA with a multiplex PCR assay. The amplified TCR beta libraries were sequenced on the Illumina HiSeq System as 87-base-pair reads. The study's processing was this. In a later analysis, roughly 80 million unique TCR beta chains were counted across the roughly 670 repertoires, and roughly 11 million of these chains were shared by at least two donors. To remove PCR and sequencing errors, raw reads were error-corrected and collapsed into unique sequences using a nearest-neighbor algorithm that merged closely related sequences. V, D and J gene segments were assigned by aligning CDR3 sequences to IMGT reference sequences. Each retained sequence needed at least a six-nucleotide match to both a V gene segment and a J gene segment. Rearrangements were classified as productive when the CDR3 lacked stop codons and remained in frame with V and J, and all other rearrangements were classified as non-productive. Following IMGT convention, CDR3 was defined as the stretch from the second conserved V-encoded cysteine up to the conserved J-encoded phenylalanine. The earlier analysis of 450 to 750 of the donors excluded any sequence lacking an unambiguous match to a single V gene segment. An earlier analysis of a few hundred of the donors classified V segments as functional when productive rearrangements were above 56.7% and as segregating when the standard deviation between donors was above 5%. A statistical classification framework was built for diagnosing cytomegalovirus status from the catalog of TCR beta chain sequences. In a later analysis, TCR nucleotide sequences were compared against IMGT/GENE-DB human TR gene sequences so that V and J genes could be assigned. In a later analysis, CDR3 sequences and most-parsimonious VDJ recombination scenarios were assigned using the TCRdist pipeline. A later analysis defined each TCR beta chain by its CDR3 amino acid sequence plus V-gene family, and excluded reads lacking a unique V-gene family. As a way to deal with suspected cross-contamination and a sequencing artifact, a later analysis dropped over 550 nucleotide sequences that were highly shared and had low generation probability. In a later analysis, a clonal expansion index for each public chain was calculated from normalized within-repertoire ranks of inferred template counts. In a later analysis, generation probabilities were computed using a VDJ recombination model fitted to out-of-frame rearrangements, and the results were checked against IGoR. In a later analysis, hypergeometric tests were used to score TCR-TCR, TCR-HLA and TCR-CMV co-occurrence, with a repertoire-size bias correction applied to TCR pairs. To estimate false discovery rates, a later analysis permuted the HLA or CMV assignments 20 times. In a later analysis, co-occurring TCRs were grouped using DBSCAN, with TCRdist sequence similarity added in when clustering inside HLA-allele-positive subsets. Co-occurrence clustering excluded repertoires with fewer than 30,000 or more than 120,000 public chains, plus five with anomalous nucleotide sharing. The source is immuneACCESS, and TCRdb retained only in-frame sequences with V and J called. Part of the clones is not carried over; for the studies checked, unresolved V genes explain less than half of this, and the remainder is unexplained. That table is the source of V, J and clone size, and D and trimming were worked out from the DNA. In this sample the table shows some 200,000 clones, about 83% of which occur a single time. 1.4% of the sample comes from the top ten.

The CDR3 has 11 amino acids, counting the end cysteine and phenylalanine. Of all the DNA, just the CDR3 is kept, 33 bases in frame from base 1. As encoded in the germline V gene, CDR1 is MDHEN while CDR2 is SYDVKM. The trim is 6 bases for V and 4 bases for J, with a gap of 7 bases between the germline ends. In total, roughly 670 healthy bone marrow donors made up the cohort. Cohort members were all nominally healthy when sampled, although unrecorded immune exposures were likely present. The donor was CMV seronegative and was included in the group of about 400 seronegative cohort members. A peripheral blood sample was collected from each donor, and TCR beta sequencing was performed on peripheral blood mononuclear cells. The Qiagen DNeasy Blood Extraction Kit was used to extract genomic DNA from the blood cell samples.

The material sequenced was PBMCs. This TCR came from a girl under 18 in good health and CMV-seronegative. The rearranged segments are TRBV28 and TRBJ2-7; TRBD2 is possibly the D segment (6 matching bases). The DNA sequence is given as TGTGCCAGCAGCCGGGGGTACGAGCAGTACTTC. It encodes CASSRGYEQYF.